Listed below are T cell receptor beta chains from one sample, sequenced in a study of regulatory dendritic cells for organ transplantation. Assay used: immunoSEQ multiplex PCR; TCRdb lists only in-frame clones, some missing. Here the sample spans around 11,000 clones, roughly 80% being singletons. The antigens of these receptors remain unknown. The sequenced sample consisted of memory CD4+ T cells from blood cultured with dendritic cells. Source of these receptors: a human donor in good health. CDR3s include the opening cysteine and the closing phenylalanine or tryptophan. Size values are once, few and many counts, or a class for expanded clones, and some rows have none.

size: -; V: TRBV28; J: TRBJ1-2; length: 15; CDR3: CASSERRPGNYGYTF
size: -; V: TRBV10-2; J: TRBJ2-7; length: 16; CDR3: CASIPAPGQVVDEQYF
size: -; V: TRBV30; J: TRBJ2-7; length: 14; CDR3: CAWSMAGGSYEQYF
size: -; V: TRBV2; J: TRBJ2-1; length: 12; CDR3: CASGDMRERQFF
size: -; V: TRBV7-6; J: TRBJ2-2; length: 16; CDR3: CASSGQGLGYSGELFF
size: -; V: TRBV7-8; J: TRBJ2-7; length: 15; CDR3: CASSINPPTGYEQYF
size: -; V: TRBV19; J: TRBJ2-1; length: 15; CDR3: CASSIKLGSPHEQFF
size: few; V: TRBV30; J: TRBJ1-2; length: 10; CDR3: CAWSGLGYTF
size: few; V: TRBV6-1; J: TRBJ1-5; length: 16; CDR3: CASSGEGQGALQPQHF
size: -; V: TRBV7-3; J: TRBJ2-1; length: 15; CDR3: CASSLLSGGDYEQFF
size: -; V: TRBV11-2; J: TRBJ2-4; length: 19; CDR3: CASSLDSWGPGPEWNIQYF
size: -; V: TRBV5-4; J: TRBJ1-1; length: 14; CDR3: CASSLVTVNTEAFF
size: -; V: TRBV28; J: TRBJ2-7; length: 14; CDR3: CASNNRGVSPQQYF
size: -; V: TRBV30; J: TRBJ2-3; length: 15; CDR3: CAWRALTGDTDTQYF
size: -; V: TRBV7-9; J: TRBJ2-7; length: 15; CDR3: CASSFGDSPSYEQYF
size: -; V: TRBV6-5; J: TRBJ2-7; length: 14; CDR3: CASRPLGSSYEQYF
size: -; V: TRBV4-1; J: TRBJ2-3; length: 16; CDR3: CASSQDLARGTDTQYF
size: few; V: TRBV2; J: TRBJ1-2; length: 16; CDR3: CASSVTGTAPGHGYTF
size: -; V: TRBV9; J: TRBJ1-4; length: 15; CDR3: CASSVGMGTVEKLFF
size: -; V: TRBV10-3; J: TRBJ2-2; length: 15; CDR3: CAISERGAPTGELFF
size: few; V: TRBV29-1; J: TRBJ1-5; length: 14; CDR3: CSVTNSDSNQPQHF
size: -; V: TRBV5-6; J: TRBJ2-3; length: 16; CDR3: CASSPGLAGRGDTQYF
size: few; V: TRBV7-8; J: TRBJ2-7; length: 15; CDR3: CASSLRTSGGYEQYF
size: few; V: TRBV6-6; J: TRBJ2-1; length: 15; CDR3: CASGTQGSSYNEQFF
size: once; V: TRBV15; J: TRBJ2-7; length: 14; CDR3: CATSRGLVEYEQYF
size: -; V: TRBV4-2; J: TRBJ1-1; length: 15; CDR3: CASSRLSQVNTEAFF
size: -; V: TRBV30; J: TRBJ1-1; length: 12; CDR3: CATEGWSTEAFF
size: -; V: TRBV6-4; J: TRBJ2-1; length: 15; CDR3: CASSDSSGSSNEQFF
size: -; V: TRBV9; J: TRBJ2-5; length: 16; CDR3: CASSVAPGGYQETQYF
size: -; V: TRBV19; J: TRBJ2-4; length: 17; CDR3: CASSNGGRGVAKNIQYF
size: -; V: TRBV11-2; J: TRBJ2-7; length: 16; CDR3: CASSPRGSQGAYEQYF
size: -; V: TRBV4-2; J: TRBJ2-7; length: 15; CDR3: CASSQELAGGYEQYF
size: -; V: TRBV28; J: TRBJ2-7; length: 14; CDR3: CASSSTTGGSEQYF
size: -; V: TRBV27; J: TRBJ1-4; length: 14; CDR3: CASSLGGRREKLFF
size: -; V: TRBV18; J: TRBJ1-2; length: 13; CDR3: CASSPSGNYGYTF
size: -; V: TRBV18; J: TRBJ2-7; length: 16; CDR3: CASSPLGPDASYEQYF
size: -; V: TRBV18; J: TRBJ2-1; length: 17; CDR3: CASSPSASGGAYNEQFF
size: -; V: TRBV27; J: TRBJ1-6; length: 16; CDR3: CASSLVGNSYNSPLHF
size: -; V: TRBV7-9; J: TRBJ1-4; length: 15; CDR3: CASSKGDRVNEKLFF
size: -; V: TRBV7-2; J: TRBJ1-1; length: 15; CDR3: CASSWTGGGGGEAFF
size: -; V: TRBV7-8; J: TRBJ2-2; length: 15; CDR3: CASSFWVGNTGELFF
size: -; V: TRBV4-2; J: TRBJ2-1; length: 16; CDR3: CASSQDRRRSYNEQFF
size: -; V: TRBV30; J: TRBJ2-3; length: 13; CDR3: CAWSVAGADTQYF
size: -; V: TRBV18; J: TRBJ2-7; length: 18; CDR3: CASSPLSRTAASHYEQYF
size: -; V: TRBV18; J: TRBJ1-2; length: 13; CDR3: CASSPRTASGYTF
size: -; V: TRBV5-6; J: TRBJ2-1; length: 15; CDR3: CASSGRTSGGLGQFF
size: -; V: TRBV7-2; J: TRBJ2-3; length: 17; CDR3: CASTLPWGVSTADTQYF
size: -; V: TRBV6-1; J: TRBJ2-4; length: 15; CDR3: CASSEALQGSNIQYF
size: -; V: TRBV2; J: TRBJ2-1; length: 13; CDR3: CASSRDGYNEQFF
size: -; V: TRBV6-6; J: TRBJ2-3; length: 14; CDR3: CASSDGGSPDTQYF
size: -; V: TRBV27; J: TRBJ1-2; length: 15; CDR3: CASSWGTGLNYGYTF